This TCR beta chain was sequenced during a study of Graves' ophthalmopathy and Graves' hyperthyroidism. Study-wide background: Peripheral blood was gathered at first diagnosis, ahead of any treatment whatsoever. Study-wide results and limits: Most thyroid clonotypes expanded beyond 0.001 frequency were also found in blood.

This clonotype was picked up many times. Its antigen remains unidentified. Diagnostic conclusions were grounded in clinical symptoms, serum thyroxine, TRAb, thyroid ultrasound and orbital computed tomography. The germline CDR1 and CDR2 sequences are LNHDA and SQIVND (reference sequence). V was trimmed by 3 bases and J by 7 bases, leaving 12 bases between them. The CDR3 spans 13 residues. The study amplified TCR beta CDR3 regions using RNA transcripts. HTBI-primed first-round RT-PCR preceded second-round multiplex PCR. TCRdb re-called the multiplex PCR reads through MiXCR, storing one row per CDR3 protein. The sample lists hundreds of thousands of distinct CDR3 sequences, approximately 15% occurring once.

The chain is built from TRBV19 and TRBJ1-2, with TRBD1 as a possible D gene (6 bases). The clonotype originates from a woman in her twenties or thirties with Graves' ophthalmopathy. Sequencing was carried out using blood. Written as DNA, the CDR3 is TGTGCCAGTAGTATGACGGGACAAGGTGGCTACACCTTC. It translates to CASSMTGQGGYTF. Variable domain in full (rest from reference TRBV19 and TRBJ1-2): DGGITQSPKYLFRKEGQNVTLSCEQNLNHDAMYWYRQDPGQGLRLIYYSQIVNDFQKGDIAEGYSVSREKKESFPLTVTSAQKNPTAFYLCASSMTGQGGYTFGSGTRLTVV.